Below are 29 T cell receptor beta chains sequenced from a single sample in a study of CD8+ T cells in alopecia areata. In each case, RNA was isolated and then reverse transcribed into cDNA as the sequencing template. Assay: immunoSEQ multiplex PCR; the TCRdb copy retains only in-frame clones and omits some. Of some 200,000 clones detected, over 50% appear once; the ten largest clones hold over 12%. This material consisted of CD4+ T cells sorted from blood, taken at week 0. These receptors came from a human donor with alopecia areata.

This rearrangement joins TRBV2 to TRBJ1-1; D remains unclear. The ends were cut back, 8 bases at V and 4 bases at J, with 8 bases in the middle. The CDR3 runs 11 residues. From germline, CDR1 is SNHLY and CDR2 FYNNEI. In nucleotides, the CDR3 is TGTGCCAGCGGGATACTCACTGAAGCTTTCTTT. Translating it yields CASGILTEAFF. Full variable domain (missing parts from reference TRBV2 and TRBJ1-1): EPEVTQTPSHQVTQMGQEVILRCVPISNHLYFYWYRQILGQKVEFLVSFYNNEISEKSEIFDDQFSVERPDGSNFTLKIRSTKLEDSAMYFCASGILTEAFFGQGTRLTVV.

The chain employs TRBV30 and TRBJ1-2; the D is unclear. The germline gives CDR1 GTSNPN, CDR2 SVGIG (reference sequence). The CDR3 consists of 12 residues. V was clipped by 2 bases and J by 4 bases, with 8 bases between them. The CDR3 nucleotides are TGTGCCTGGAGTCCCGGCTTCTATGGCTACACCTTC. Amino acid sequence: CAWSPGFYGYTF.

The chain carries TRBV27 and TRBJ1-2; 8 bases are shared with TRBD1. This CDR3 is built from 14 residues. Germline CDR1 MNHEY, CDR2 SMNVEV (reference sequence). The junction had 7 bases not matched to a gene; V was cut back by 4 bases and J by 6 bases. CDR3 DNA: TGTGCCAGCAGTTCCCGACAGGGGCGGGATGGCTACACCTTC. Residues: CASSSRQGRDGYTF.

This clone was seen a handful of times. The chain links TRBV2 to TRBJ2-5; a weak D match, TRBD2 (5 bases). With 6 bases removed from V and 5 bases from J, the gap between germline ends came to 16 bases. This CDR3 contains 14 residues. Germline V gene sequence: CDR1 SNHLY, CDR2 FYNNEI. CDR3 sequence: CASSGTRSGETQYF. Here the CDR3 DNA reads TGTGCCAGCAGCGGAACTAGGTCGGGGGAGACCCAGTACTTC.

The V gene is TRBV4-1, the J gene TRBJ2-5, with D perhaps matching TRBD1 or TRBD2 (7 bases each). CDR1 and CDR2 from the germline V gene are MGHRA and YSYEKL. The CDR3 length is 17 residues. V was shortened by 1 base and J by 4 bases, with 19 bases between the two germline ends. The CDR3: CASSQGASAGGGETQYF. As DNA, the CDR3 is TGCGCCAGCAGCCAAGGGGCCAGCGCAGGGGGGGGAGAGACCCAGTACTTC.

The V gene is TRBV7-8, the J gene TRBJ1-4, with D possibly TRBD1 on 5 matching bases. Trimming stripped 2 bases from V and 3 bases from J, with 7 bases between. The CDR3 totals 14 residues. CDR1 SGHVS and CDR2 FQNEAQ come from the germline V gene. The DNA of the CDR3 is TGTGCCAGCAGCTTAAGGGGCCCTAATGAAAAACTGTTTTTT. Amino acids: CASSLRGPNEKLFF.

The chain has TRBV7-2 and TRBJ1-2, with 9 bases lining up with TRBD1. CDR3 length: 15 amino acids. V shed 3 bases and J 8 bases; nucleotides not matched to a gene: 10. Germline assignment: CDR1 SGHTA and CDR2 FQGNSA. The CDR3 sequence is CASSFGTGTSVGYTF. DNA of the CDR3: TGTGCCAGCAGCTTTGGGACAGGGACATCTGTGGGCTACACCTTC.

This chain connects TRBV7-9 to TRBJ2-5; D not resolved. V lost 4 bases to trimming and J lost 7 bases, with 7 bases between them. The CDR3 is made up of 11 amino acids. The V gene's germline CDR1 is SEHNR and CDR2 FQNEAQ (reference sequence). CDR3 amino acids: CASSSRPTQYF. DNA for the CDR3: TGTGCCAGCAGCTCCCGGCCGACCCAGTACTTC.

This clone was detected ten times or more. The chain carries TRBV5-6 and TRBJ2-5; perhaps TRBD2 as D (6 bases). Trimming shortened V by 5 bases and J by 1 base, and 12 bases separated the two germline ends. This CDR3 has 14 amino acids. Germline V CDR1 and CDR2: SGHDT, YYEEEE. CDR3 amino acids: CASRSPGVQETQYF. The CDR3 DNA is TGTGCCAGCAGATCGCCGGGAGTCCAAGAGACCCAGTACTTC.

The chain recombines TRBV13 with TRBJ1-2; D may be TRBD1 (5 bases). The V gene's germline CDR1 is PRHDT and CDR2 FYEKMQ (reference sequence). CDR3 length: 14 amino acids. Trimming took 5 bases from V and 1 from J, leaving 11 bases between them. CDR3 in amino acids: CASSRQGVNYGYTF. DNA for the CDR3: TGTGCCAGCAGCCGACAAGGGGTTAACTATGGCTACACCTTC.

A remark on this clone: The same CDR3 also results from other DNA sequences found in this sample. The gene calls are TRBV30 and TRBJ2-3; D call uncertain. V lost 0 bases to trimming and J lost 2 bases, with 9 bases between them. This CDR3 is built from 14 residues. Germline lookup yields CDR1 GTSNPN and CDR2 SVGIG (reference sequence). CDR3 protein: CAWSVGGITDTQYF. In DNA form, the CDR3 reads TGTGCCTGGAGTGTGGGCGGAATCACAGATACGCAGTATTTT.

The DNA for the CDR3 is TGTGCCAGCAGCTTCAGACAGGGCGGGAACACTGAAGCTTTCTTT. Translating gives CASSFRQGGNTEAFF. The chain is built from TRBV7-9 and TRBJ1-1, with 7 bases aligning to TRBD1. The trim removed 3 bases at V and 1 base at J, leaving 5 bases unmatched. The CDR3 has 15 amino acids. Germline values: CDR1 SEHNR, CDR2 FQNEAQ (reference sequence).

The chain uses TRBV5-1 and TRBJ2-3; tentatively, D is TRBD1 or TRBD2 (6 bases each). V was clipped by 7 bases and J by 3 bases, with 18 bases between them. The CDR3 runs 15 residues. Per germline, CDR1 SGHRS and CDR2 YFSETQ. This chain's CDR3 is CASLKRGERTDTQYF. In DNA form, the CDR3 reads TGCGCCAGCCTCAAAAGGGGGGAAAGGACAGATACGCAGTATTTT.

The J gene is TRBJ2-2, the V gene TRBV15, with 8 bases aligning to TRBD2. This CDR3 has 19 amino acids. Germline CDR1 and CDR2: LNHNV and YYDKDF (reference sequence). V lost 0 bases and J lost 9; bases outside the gene matches: 18. The CDR3 here is CATSREPGLRGGSYWELFF. CDR3 nucleotide sequence: TGTGCCACCAGCAGAGAGCCCGGGTTACGCGGGGGGAGTTATTGGGAGCTGTTTTTT.

The rearrangement joins TRBV11-2 to TRBJ2-5; no clear D gene. V was cut by 3 bases and J by 2 bases, with 10 bases left in between. Germline V gene data show CDR1 as SGHAT and CDR2 as FQNNGV. The CDR3 loop spans 14 amino acids. In nucleotides, the CDR3 is TGTGCCAGCAGCTTGGTCACCAGGCAAGAGACCCAGTACTTC. Amino acids: CASSLVTRQETQYF.

This rearrangement joins TRBV5-1 to TRBJ2-5; the D is unclear. Germline V gene data show CDR1 as SGHRS and CDR2 as YFSETQ. V was shortened by 4 bases and J by 2 bases, with 12 bases between the two germline ends. The CDR3 spans 14 residues. Written as DNA, the CDR3 is TGCGCCAGCAGCCGCGGACCCGAACAAGAGACCCAGTACTTC. Translated, it gives CASSRGPEQETQYF.

This chain joins TRBV5-1 and TRBJ1-1, with 11 bases that match TRBD1. Germline values: CDR1 SGHRS, CDR2 YFSETQ. J lost 3 bases, V lost 2 bases, and 3 bases had no gene match. The CDR3 spans 15 residues. The CDR3 spells CASSLPGQGDTEAFF. The DNA of the CDR3 is TGCGCCAGCAGCTTACCGGGACAGGGGGACACTGAAGCTTTCTTT. The full variable domain, rest sourced from reference TRBV5-1 and TRBJ1-1, is KAGVTQTPRYLIKTRGQQVTLSCSPISGHRSVSWYQQTPGQGLQFLFEYFSETQRNKGNFPGRFSGRQFSNSRSEMNVSTLELGDSALYLCASSLPGQGDTEAFFGQGTRLTVV.

The chain couples TRBV27 to TRBJ1-6, with a tentative D call TRBD1 (6 bases). Germline V lookup: CDR1 MNHEY, CDR2 SMNVEV (reference sequence). The CDR3 extends over 15 amino acids. Trimming cost V 5 bases and J 0 bases, with 8 bases left between them. The CDR3 spells CASSTGSSYNSPLHF. The CDR3 DNA sequence: TGTGCCAGCAGTACAGGGAGCTCCTATAATTCACCCCTCCACTTT.

The chain links TRBV15 to TRBJ2-5; tentatively, D is TRBD1 or TRBD2 (5 bases each). V lost 5 bases and J lost 1, with 14 bases in between. CDR1 and CDR2 from the germline V gene are LNHNV and YYDKDF (reference sequence). The CDR3 covers 15 residues. The CDR3: CATSPRGGPQETQYF. The DNA for the CDR3 is TGTGCCACCAGCCCACGGGGCGGGCCCCAAGAGACCCAGTACTTC.

The chain couples TRBV6-1 to TRBJ1-1; D remains ambiguous. V gave up 1 base and J gave up 6 bases, with 6 bases separating them. CDR3 size: 12 residues. CDR1 is MNHNS and CDR2 is SASEGT in the germline V gene. DNA for the CDR3: TGTGCCAGCAGTGAAGGGAGACCTGAAGCTTTCTTT. Its translation: CASSEGRPEAFF.

The chain carries TRBV6-5 and TRBJ1-2, with TRBD1 as a possible D gene (5 bases). The CDR3 totals 16 residues. With 0 bases removed from V and 7 bases from J, the gap between germline ends came to 18 bases. Looked up from germline, CDR1 is MNHEY and CDR2 is SVGAGI. The DNA for the CDR3 is TGTGCCAGCAGTTACTCCGGCGGGAGGGGATTGGGTGGCTACACCTTC. Protein sequence: CASSYSGGRGLGGYTF.

V gene TRBV25-1 combines with J gene TRBJ1-1; TRBD1 is a possible D gene (5 bases). V was pared by 8 bases and J by 11 bases, with 15 bases between. The germline CDR1 and CDR2 sequences are MGHDK and SYGVNS. The CDR3 is 11 residues long. The CDR3 region is CASGRDEKAFF. CDR3 nucleotide sequence: TGTGCCAGCGGAAGGGACGAGAAGGCTTTCTTT. Complete variable domain (other parts from reference TRBV25-1 and TRBJ1-1): EADIYQTPRYLVIGTGKKITLECSQTMGHDKMYWYQQDPGMELHLIHYSYGVNSTEKGDLSSESTVSRIRTEHFPLTLESARPSHTSQYLCASGRDEKAFFGQGTRLTVV.

The CDR3 DNA is TGTGCCAGCAGCGTCGTAGCGGGGGGGCCTACAAATGAGCAGTTCTTC. Protein product: CASSVVAGGPTNEQFF. The V gene is TRBV5-6, the J gene TRBJ2-1; 11 bases are a match to TRBD2. V was pared by 4 bases and J by 7 bases, with 10 bases of the junction left unmatched. CDR1 SGHDT and CDR2 YYEEEE come from the germline V gene. The CDR3 extends over 16 amino acids. The full variable domain, rest sourced from reference TRBV5-6 and TRBJ2-1, is DAGVTQSPTHLIKTRGQQVTLRCSPKSGHDTVSWYQQALGQGPQFIFQYYEEEERQRGNFPDRFSGHQFPNYSSELNVNALLLGDSALYLCASSVVAGGPTNEQFFGPGTRLTVL.

The CDR3 sequence: CSVGTGAGYTF. DNA for the CDR3: TGCAGCGTCGGGACAGGGGCTGGCTACACCTTC. The chain combines TRBV29-1 with TRBJ1-2; 10 nucleotides agree with TRBD1. V was pared by 6 bases and J by 7 bases, with 2 bases of the junction left unmatched. Germline loops: CDR1 SQVTM, CDR2 ANQGSEA. CDR3 length: 11 residues.

DNA of the CDR3: TGTGCCAGCAGCTTAGTCGAGAAAGCTTTCTTT. Translated: CASSLVEKAFF. J is TRBJ1-1 and V is TRBV7-9; D gene unclear. Germline CDR1 SEHNR, CDR2 FQNEAQ (reference sequence). The germline V and J ends were trimmed by 1 base and 9 bases, with 6 bases remaining between them. This CDR3 spans 11 amino acids. Full variable domain (remainder filled in from reference TRBV7-9 and TRBJ1-1): DTGVSQNPRHKITKRGQNVTFRCDPISEHNRLYWYRQTLGQGPEFLTYFQNEAQLEKSRLLSDRFSAERPKGSFSTLEIQRTEQGDSAMYLCASSLVEKAFFGQGTRLTVV.

This rearrangement joins TRBV9 to TRBJ1-2; D unresolved. Trimming took 0 bases from V and 7 from J, leaving 4 bases between them. The germline V gene encodes CDR1 SGDLS and CDR2 YYNGEE. The CDR3 sequence is 11 residues long. CDR3 loop: CASSVGLGYTF. The CDR3 DNA reads as TGTGCCAGCAGCGTAGGTCTTGGCTACACCTTC.

This clone was seen only a few times. The J gene is TRBJ1-1, the V gene TRBV5-1; D possibly corresponds to TRBD1 (5 bases). The CDR3 is made up of 14 amino acids. The ends were cut back, 0 bases at V and 4 bases at J, with 10 bases in the middle. Germline V gene sequence: CDR1 SGHRS, CDR2 YFSETQ. This chain's CDR3 is CASSLAGMGTEAFF. The CDR3 DNA follows: TGCGCCAGCAGCTTGGCAGGGATGGGCACTGAAGCTTTCTTT.

The chain couples TRBV27 to TRBJ2-7; 7 positions match TRBD2. The CDR3 sequence is 15 residues long. Looked up from germline, CDR1 is MNHEY and CDR2 is SMNVEV (reference sequence). V lost 6 bases and J lost 0; bases outside the gene matches: 8. This CDR3 is CASRPAGVSSYEQYF. CDR3 coding DNA: TGTGCCAGCAGACCCGCGGGGGTAAGCTCCTACGAGCAGTACTTC.

The rearrangement joins TRBV19 to TRBJ2-3; D is perhaps TRBD1 (6 bases). Looked up from germline, CDR1 is LNHDA and CDR2 is SQIVND (reference sequence). V lost 7 bases and J 7 bases, leaving 15 bases between the germline ends. The CDR3 has 13 residues. The CDR3 bases are TGTGCCAGTACGGTGACAGGAAGGAATACGCAGTATTTT. This encodes CASTVTGRNTQYF. Full variable domain (rest looked up from reference TRBV19 and TRBJ2-3): DGGITQSPKYLFRKEGQNVTLSCEQNLNHDAMYWYRQDPGQGLRLIYYSQIVNDFQKGDIAEGYSVSREKKESFPLTVTSAQKNPTAFYLCASTVTGRNTQYFGPGTRLTVL.